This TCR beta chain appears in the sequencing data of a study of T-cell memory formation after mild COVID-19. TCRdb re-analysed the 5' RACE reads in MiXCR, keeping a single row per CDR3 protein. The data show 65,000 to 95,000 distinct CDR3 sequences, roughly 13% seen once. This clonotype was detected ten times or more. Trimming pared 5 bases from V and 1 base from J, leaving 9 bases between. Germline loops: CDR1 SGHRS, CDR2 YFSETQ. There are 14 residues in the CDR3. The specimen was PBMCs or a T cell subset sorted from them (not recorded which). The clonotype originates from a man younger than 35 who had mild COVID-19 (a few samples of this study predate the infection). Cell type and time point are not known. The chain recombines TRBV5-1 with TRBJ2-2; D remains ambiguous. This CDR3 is CASRQKGNTGELFF. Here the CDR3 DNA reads TGCGCCAGCAGGCAGAAAGGGAACACCGGGGAGCTGTTTTTT.